This entry features one T cell receptor (beta chain) sequence. A read error may account for a junction end that differs from germline. This record comes from a study of blood T cell repertoires in COVID-19. Study at large: Material from acute and convalescent COVID-19 was sourced from the United States, Italy and Spain. Nucleic acid was either cDNA or gDNA, and it came from T cells, B-cell-depleted T cells, or PBMCs.

CDR3 size: 13 residues. Germline values: CDR1 MGHDK, CDR2 SYGVNS. In the authors' methods: By means of reference gene primer amplification, nucleated cell counts were estimated. Sequenced by immunoSEQ multiplex PCR; TCRdb stores in-frame clones only, minus some. The V and J calls and clone size are taken from that table; D and trimming were inferred from the DNA. The table includes under 500,000 clones, 85% to 90% detected once. This chain uses TRBV25-1 with TRBJ2-2; 9 nucleotides match TRBD1. Sequences were obtained from peripheral blood. The receptor comes from a woman aged 25 to 39 with acute or convalescent COVID-19. CDR3 DNA sequence: TGCCGGGACAGGGTGGAGGACACCGGGGAGCTGTTTTTT. This gives the protein CRDRVEDTGELFF.